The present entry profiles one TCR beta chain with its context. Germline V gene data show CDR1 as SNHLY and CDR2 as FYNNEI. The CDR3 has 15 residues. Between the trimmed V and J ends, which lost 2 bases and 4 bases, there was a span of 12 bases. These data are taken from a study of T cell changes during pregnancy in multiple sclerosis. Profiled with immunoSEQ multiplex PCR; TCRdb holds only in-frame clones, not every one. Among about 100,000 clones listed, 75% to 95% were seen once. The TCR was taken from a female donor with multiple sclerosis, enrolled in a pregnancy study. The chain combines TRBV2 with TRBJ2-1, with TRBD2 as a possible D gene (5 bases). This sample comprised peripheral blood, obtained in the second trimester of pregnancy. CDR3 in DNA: TGTGCCAGCAGTGAAAAGGACTTGATATACAATGAGCAGTTCTTC. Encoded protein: CASSEKDLIYNEQFF.